This T cell receptor beta chain is drawn from a study of blood T cell repertoires in COVID-19 (dated by TCRdb to about 2020). With respect to the entire study: The collaborator samples originated in the United States, Italy and Spain and spanned the acute and convalescent phases of COVID-19. The samples were drawn from the first 160 participants of the ongoing ImmuneRACE study and from 1,254 subjects provided by 6 global collaborators. Where available, HLA class I and class II types were obtained from metadata supplied by the sample provider rather than from assay-based typing. A freely available public database, intended as a resource for researchers studying the immune response to SARS-CoV-2, is where the repertoires were released. The material from the prospective study consisted of cDNA or gDNA derived from T cells, B-cell-depleted T cells, or PBMCs. Subjects who had been exposed to COVID-19, were actively infected with it, or had recovered from it provided the deeply sampled blood TCRbeta repertoires that made up the dataset. A de-identified subject ID, COVID-19 status, age in years and sex were almost always included in the sample metadata. The study at large found these results: The amount of clinical and demographic metadata varied by source and participant and was provided uncurated.

A note on this clone: No cognate antigen has been identified for it. No quality values exist for individual bases; no much larger clone is one base distant.

Taken from cysteine to phenylalanine, the CDR3 has 12 residues. Just CDR3 DNA is preserved here, 36 bases in frame from base 1. V ends up 10 bases short and J 6 bases short, with an unmatched junction base count of 7. Via the germline V gene, CDR1 is SGHVS and CDR2 FQNEAQ. TCRbeta CDR3 regions were amplified from genomic DNA by means of the immunoSEQ Assay, a bias-controlled multiplex PCR. As for how the authors treated the data: The number of nucleated cells in each sample was estimated from the amplification of reference gene primers within the assay. Sequence reads were collapsed and filtered to measure the absolute abundance of every unique TCRbeta CDR3 rearrangement. For each sample, productive Simpson clonality was calculated as the square root of Simpson's diversity index across productive rearrangements. TCRdb carries this immuneACCESS record with in-frame sequences only. Its versions omit some clonotypes, under half of them owing to an unresolved V gene in the studies checked, with the rest unexplained. Clonal size and the V and J genes are those of that table, whereas D and trimming came from the DNA. This sample holds roughly 350,000 clones; roughly 86% were observed only once. The biggest ten clones account for around 6.6% of the sample.

In Seattle, one collaborating source enrolled patients while the infection was active and tracked those patients longitudinally over the course of disease. Each collaborating institution followed its own protocols to collect whole blood in K2EDTA tubes. Collaborator samples were shipped for TCRbeta analysis as frozen whole blood, isolated PBMCs, or DNA extracted from either sample type. This receptor was taken from an older woman with COVID-19, enrolled during active disease. Sequencing used peripheral blood. The chain is assembled from TRBV7-8 and TRBJ2-7, with 9 bases matching TRBD1. In nucleotides, the sequence is TGTGCCACATCGGGACAGGGAGGCGAGCAGTACTTC. This gives the protein CATSGQGGEQYF.